This entry describes one T cell receptor beta chain. This clone is a singleton in its sample. The antigen it recognizes is unknown. Base qualities were left out, and no much larger clone turns up one base away. The sample comes from a study of control samples from healthy donors and cancer patients (dated by TCRdb to 2020 to 2022). Receptors were amplified or captured by the immunoSEQ multiplex PCR assay. The immuneACCESS repertoire file appears here via TCRdb, limited to in-frame rearrangements. These files lack a portion of the clones; in checked studies, under half of the deficit traces to unresolved V genes, and the cause of the others is not known. The sample table shows more than 95,000 clones, and 87% are seen once. Clones ranked in the top ten supply just under 3% of the sample. The sequencing sample was made of blood. This clonotype originated in a man aged 60 to 69 in good health.

For the CDR3, the sequence is CASSYRGIGNEQFF. The sequenced DNA: TGTGCCAGCTCCTACAGGGGGATAGGGAATGAGCAGTTCTTC. The rearrangement joined TRBV28 to TRBJ2-1; TRBD1 agrees with 8 junctional bases. V trim: 8 bases; J trim: 7 bases; unmatched bases: 10. The CDR3 contains 14 residues, cysteine and phenylalanine counted. Just the 42-base CDR3 DNA is kept, in frame starting at base 1. Reading the germline V gene gives CDR1 MDHEN and CDR2 SYDVKM.